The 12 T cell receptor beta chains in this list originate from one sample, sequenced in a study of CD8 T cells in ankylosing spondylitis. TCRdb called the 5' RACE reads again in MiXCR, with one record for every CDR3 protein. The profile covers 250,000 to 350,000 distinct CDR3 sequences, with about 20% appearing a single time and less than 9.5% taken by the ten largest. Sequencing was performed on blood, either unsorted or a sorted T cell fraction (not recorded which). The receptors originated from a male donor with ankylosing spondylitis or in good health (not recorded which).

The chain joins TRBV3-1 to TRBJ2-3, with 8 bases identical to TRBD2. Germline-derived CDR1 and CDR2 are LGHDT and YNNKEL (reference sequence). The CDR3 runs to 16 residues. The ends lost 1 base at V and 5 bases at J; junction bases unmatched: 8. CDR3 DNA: TGTGCCAGCAGCCAAGTGGCGGGGGGCCGAGGAGATACGCAGTATTTT. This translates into CASSQVAGGRGDTQYF.

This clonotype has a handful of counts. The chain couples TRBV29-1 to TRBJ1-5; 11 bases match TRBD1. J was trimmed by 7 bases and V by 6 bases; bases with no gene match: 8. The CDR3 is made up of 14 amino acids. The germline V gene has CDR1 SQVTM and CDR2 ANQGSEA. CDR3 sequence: CSVGQGVTGQPQHF. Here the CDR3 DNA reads TGCAGCGTGGGACAGGGGGTGACGGGGCAGCCCCAGCATTTT.

This CDR3 reads CASTSEYNEQFF. CDR3 DNA: TGTGCCAGCACCTCAGAGTACAATGAGCAGTTCTTC. This rearrangement joins TRBV12-3 or TRBV12-4 to TRBJ2-1; no clear D gene. The CDR3 is 12 residues long. Trimming stripped 7 bases from V and 4 bases from J, with 8 bases between.

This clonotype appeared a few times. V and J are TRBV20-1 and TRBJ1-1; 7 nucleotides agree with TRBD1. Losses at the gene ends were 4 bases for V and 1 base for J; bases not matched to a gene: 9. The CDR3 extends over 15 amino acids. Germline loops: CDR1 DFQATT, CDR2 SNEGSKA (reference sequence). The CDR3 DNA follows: TGCAGTGCTATTGGACAGGCAGCCTCGAACACTGAAGCTTTCTTT. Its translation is CSAIGQAASNTEAFF.

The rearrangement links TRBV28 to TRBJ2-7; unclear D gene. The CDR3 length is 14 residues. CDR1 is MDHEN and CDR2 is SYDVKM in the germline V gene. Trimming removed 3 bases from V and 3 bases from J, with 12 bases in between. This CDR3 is CASSLHRAHYEQYV. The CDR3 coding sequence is TGTGCCAGCAGTTTGCACCGGGCCCACTACGAGCAGTACGTC.

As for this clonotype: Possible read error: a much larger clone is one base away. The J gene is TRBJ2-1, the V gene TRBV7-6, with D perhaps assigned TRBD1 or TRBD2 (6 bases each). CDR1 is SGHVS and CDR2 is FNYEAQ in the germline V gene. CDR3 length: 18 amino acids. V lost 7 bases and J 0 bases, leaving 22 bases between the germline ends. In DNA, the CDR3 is TGTGCCAGCAAAAGGGCTTCAGGGGACTGGAGCTCCTACAATGAGCAGTTCTTC. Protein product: CASKRASGDWSSYNEQFF.

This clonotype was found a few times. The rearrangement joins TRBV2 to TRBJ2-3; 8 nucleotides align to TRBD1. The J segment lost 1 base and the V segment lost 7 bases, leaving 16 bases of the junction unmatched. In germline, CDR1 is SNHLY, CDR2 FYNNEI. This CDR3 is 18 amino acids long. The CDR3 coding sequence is TGTGCCAGCATCGTTAAGTCTACGACAGGGGAAGGCACAGATACGCAGTATTTT. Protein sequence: CASIVKSTTGEGTDTQYF.

CDR3 in amino acids: CASSFRDGAKNIQYF. CDR3 coding DNA: TGCGCCAGCAGCTTCCGGGACGGCGCCAAAAACATTCAGTACTTC. V usage is TRBV5-1 and J usage is TRBJ2-4, with D perhaps TRBD1 or TRBD2 (5 bases each). Trimming removed 2 bases from V and 1 base from J, with 10 bases in between. The germline V gene has CDR1 SGHRS and CDR2 YFSETQ. This CDR3 has 15 residues.

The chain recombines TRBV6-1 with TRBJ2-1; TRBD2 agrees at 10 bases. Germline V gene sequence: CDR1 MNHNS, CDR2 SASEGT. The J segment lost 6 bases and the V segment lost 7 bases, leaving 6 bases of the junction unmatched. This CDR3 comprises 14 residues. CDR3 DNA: TGTGCCAGCATGAGCGGGAGGGCCTTCAATGAGCAGTTCTTC. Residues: CASMSGRAFNEQFF.

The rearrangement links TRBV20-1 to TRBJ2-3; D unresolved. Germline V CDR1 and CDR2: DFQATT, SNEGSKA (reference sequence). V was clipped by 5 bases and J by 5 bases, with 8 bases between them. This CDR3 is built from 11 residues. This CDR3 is CSADAQDTQYF. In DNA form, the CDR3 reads TGCAGTGCTGACGCCCAAGATACGCAGTATTTT.

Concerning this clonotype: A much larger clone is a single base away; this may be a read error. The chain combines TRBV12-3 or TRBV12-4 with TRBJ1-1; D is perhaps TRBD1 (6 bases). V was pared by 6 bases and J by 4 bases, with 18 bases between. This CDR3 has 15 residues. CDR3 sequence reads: CASSPRGVGSTEAFF. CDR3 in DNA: TGTGCCAGCAGCCCAAGGGGGGTAGGGAGCACTGAAGCTTTCTTT.

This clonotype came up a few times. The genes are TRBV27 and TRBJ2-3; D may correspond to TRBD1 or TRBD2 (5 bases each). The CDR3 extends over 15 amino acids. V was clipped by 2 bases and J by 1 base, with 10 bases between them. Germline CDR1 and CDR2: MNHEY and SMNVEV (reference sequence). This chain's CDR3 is CASSLVGTGTDTQYF. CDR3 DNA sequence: TGTGCCAGCAGTTTAGTGGGGACGGGCACAGATACGCAGTATTTT.